This T cell receptor beta chain comes out of a study of T cell repertoires in cytomegalovirus infection. About the research overall: HLA-B-restricted CMV epitopes that are well studied were used alongside recently identified HLA-C-restricted ones.

Each CDR3 protein is one row after TCRdb ran MiXCR on the reads. The repertoire holds approximately 590,000 distinct CDR3 sequences, with around two fifths as singletons. Study findings and constraints: The response measured ex vivo was dominated by TCR beta clonotypes (HLA-C-restricted and CMV-specific).

A word on this clonotype: Its cognate antigen is unknown.

Between the trimmed V and J ends, which lost 3 bases and 6 bases, there was a span of 6 bases. This CDR3 has 12 amino acids. Germline V gives CDR1 MNHGY, CDR2 SAAAGT. The chain links TRBV6-8 to TRBJ2-1; D perhaps matches TRBD1 (5 bases). The starting material was cultured PBMCs, obtained from culture after CMV antigen stimulation. The clonotype comes from a human donor in good health (CMV status not recorded). Some clones in this sample may be carry-over from other donors' samples. CDR3 nucleotides: TGTGCCAGCAGTTATGACAGCAATGAGCAGTTCTTC. This sequence encodes CASSYDSNEQFF.